This TCR beta chain came from a study of CD8 T cells in ankylosing spondylitis. This CDR3 contains 15 residues. V lost 3 bases, J lost 0 bases, and 8 bases lay in between. This clonotype was recorded a few times. In making TCR beta libraries, quantitative 5'-RACE with molecular barcodes was used. Via MiXCR, TCRdb re-called the 5' RACE reads, giving one row per CDR3 protein. The sample carries approximately 350,000 distinct CDR3 sequences, 20% to 25% recorded once. Material for sequencing was blood, either unsorted or a sorted T cell fraction (not recorded which). The genes are TRBV12-3 or TRBV12-4 and TRBJ2-2; perhaps D is TRBD1 or TRBD2 (5 bases each). This clonotype was obtained from a male donor with ankylosing spondylitis or in good health (not recorded which). CDR3 sequence reads: CASSFGGTNTGELFF. The CDR3 nucleotides read TGTGCCAGCAGTTTTGGGGGTACGAACACCGGGGAGCTGTTTTTT.